This T cell receptor beta chain comes out of a study of T cell responses to AZD1222 COVID-19 vaccine (dated by TCRdb to the early 2020s). For the wider study: Because spike-specific TCR depth and breadth did not differ between the two schedules, AZD1222 recipients who got a second dose at roughly 4 weeks were pooled with those who got a second dose at roughly 12 weeks. Enrollment into the trials was organized by age into subgroups of 18-55, 56-69 and 70-plus years, and those subgroups contained about 160, 30 and 59 TCR-sequenced participants, respectively. A total of 230 to 250 trial participants underwent TCR sequencing, of whom 200 to 220 had received two doses of AZD1222 and around 25 had received two doses of the MenACWY control vaccine. What the authors observed across the whole study: The vaccine-associated CD4 TCRs covered the entire spike protein, and the dominant responses fell in regions 160-218 and 743-854. Because no day 14 peak-response samples were available, the repertoires could be characterized only after the peak T cell response. In the small 56-69-year group, the increase in depth fell short of significance, most likely because of low power. Participants were mostly white British, with more females than males. The authors suggested clonal diversity may have been underestimated. After two AZD1222 doses, spike-specific TCR breadth and depth were significantly higher than at day 0 and than in MenACWY recipients. Conclusions about previously exposed vaccinees are limited because only six or seven AZD1222 recipients were SARS-CoV-2 seropositive at baseline. Epitopes outside the regions mutated in the B.1.351 and B.1.1.7 variants were reportedly recognized by nearly half of the unique spike-specific TCRs.

As concerns this clone: Its antigen is unknown. Base qualities are not at hand, and no much larger clone is one base apart.

The CDR3 regions of human TCRbeta chains were analyzed by immunosequencing. Per the authors' processing: TCRs in the repertoires were matched against a reference library of SARS-CoV-2-specific TCRs that had been generated with the MIRA antigen-specificity platform. Breadth meant the fraction of unique TCRs that were SARS-CoV-2-associated, whereas depth meant the fraction of total T cells that were SARS-CoV-2-associated. Each spike-specific TCR was assigned to its reactive spike region and to a CD4 or CD8 class using the MIRA data. Log10-transformed breadth and depth values were compared by one-way ANOVA with Sidak's multiple comparisons tests. Here the immuneACCESS table is served through TCRdb, limited to in-frame sequences with V and J called. Missing clones are a known gap in these copies; in checked studies unresolved V genes cover under half, and the rest lacks a known reason. That table supplies the V and J calls and clone size; D and trimming were determined from the DNA. The sample table lists 130,000 to 150,000 clones, about 90% of them with a count of one. Clones ranked in the top ten supply 1.5% to 2% of the sample.

This sample's time point label indicates: baseline before first vaccination. Samples from vaccinated people were obtained from the UK trials COV001 and COV002, which included a single-blind randomized controlled phase 2/3 trial of AZD1222 (ChAdOx1 nCoV-19) in healthy adults. For TCRbeta chain sequencing, PBMC samples from trial participants were taken at day 0 and at day 28 after the second dose. For CDR1 and CDR2, the germline V gene lists KGHSH and LQKENI. The CDR3, from cysteine to phenylalanine, totals 13 residues. Left in the record is the CDR3 DNA by itself, 39 bases read in frame from the first base. Trimming removed 5 bases from V and 8 bases from J; the gene matches leave 8 bases unexplained.

The material sequenced was peripheral blood, taken on day 0 of AZD1222 vaccination. The origin of this receptor is an adult in good health. Recombination connected TRBV18 to TRBJ1-2; 7 of the junction bases match TRBD1. This receptor has the CDR3 CASSYRGGEGYTF. The nucleotides are TGTGCCAGCTCATACAGGGGAGGGGAAGGCTACACCTTC.